The T cell receptor beta chain under discussion was sequenced for a study of T cell responses to AZD1222 COVID-19 vaccine. Notes on the study in general: Two AZD1222 administrations were followed by greater Spike-specific TCR breadth and depth. Repertoires were obtained only post-peak T cell response. Clonal diversity may have been underestimated in mostly white British donors.

A note on this clone: Its antigen remains unknown.

With 9 bases removed from V and 8 bases from J, the gap between germline ends came to 11 bases. Germline V gene lookup returns CDR1 MNHEY and CDR2 SVGAGI. This CDR3 has 11 amino acids. Clones were sequenced by immunoSEQ multiplex PCR, and TCRdb holds only the in-frame ones, with some missing. This table holds about 180,000 clones, approximately 94% found once. This sequence originates from an adult who received the AZD1222 COVID-19 vaccine. The rearrangement joins TRBV6-5 to TRBJ2-1; D may be TRBD1 or TRBD2 (6 bases each). The material sequenced was peripheral blood, taken 28 days after the second AZD1222 dose. CDR3: CASRRGDEQFF. CDR3 nucleotide sequence: TGTGCCAGTCGGAGGGGGGATGAGCAGTTCTTC.